The 5 T cell receptor beta chains below come from one sample, sequenced in a study of shared clonotypes between healthy human individuals. Assay used: immunoSEQ multiplex PCR; TCRdb lists only in-frame clones, some missing. The sample lists more than 2,000,000 clones; 93% were seen once. The specimen sequenced was naive CD4+ T cells from PBMCs. Subset: CD45RA+ positively selected. The receptors originated from a man between 18 and 29 years old in good health. Some clones in this sample may be carry-over from other donors' samples.

The chain carries TRBV5-8 and TRBJ2-5; 14 nucleotides agree with TRBD2. The V gene end was trimmed by 1 base and the J gene end by 3 bases; junction bases not matched to a gene: 2. Per germline, CDR1 SGHTS and CDR2 YDEGEE. CDR3 length equals 16 residues. The CDR3 sequence is CASSLTGLAGEETQYF. The DNA for the CDR3 is TGTGCCAGCAGCTTGACGGGACTAGCGGGAGAAGAGACCCAGTACTTC.

The genes are TRBV11-2 and TRBJ2-3; D is undetermined. The CDR3 extends over 16 amino acids. In germline, CDR1 is SGHAT, CDR2 FQNNGV. The germline V and J ends were trimmed by 2 bases and 2 bases, with 14 bases remaining between them. The CDR3 region has the DNA TGTGCCAGCAGCTTATTTCTTGCCAGGCCCACAGATACGCAGTATTTT. Translated: CASSLFLARPTDTQYF. Full variable domain (outside the CDR3, taken from reference TRBV11-2 and TRBJ2-3): EAGVAQSPRYKIIEKRQSVAFWCNPISGHATLYWYQQILGQGPKLLIQFQNNGVVDDSQLPKDRFSAERLKGVDSTLKIQPAKLEDSAVYLCASSLFLARPTDTQYFGPGTRLTVL.

The CDR3 here is CASSIDPPSGRAGETQYF. The CDR3 DNA follows: TGTGCCAGTAGTATAGATCCCCCTAGCGGGAGGGCCGGAGAGACCCAGTACTTC. The genes are TRBV19 and TRBJ2-5, with 12 bases aligning to TRBD2. In germline, CDR1 is LNHDA, CDR2 SQIVND (reference sequence). V was clipped by 0 bases and J by 4 bases; unmatched bases: 9. The CDR3 is 18 amino acids. The whole variable domain, remainder taken from reference TRBV19 and TRBJ2-5, is DGGITQSPKYLFRKEGQNVTLSCEQNLNHDAMYWYRQDPGQGLRLIYYSQIVNDFQKGDIAEGYSVSREKKESFPLTVTSAQKNPTAFYLCASSIDPPSGRAGETQYFGPGTRLLVL.

This clone has only one observation. This chain connects TRBV11-2 to TRBJ1-1; possible D gene TRBD1, 5 bases. V was cut by 5 bases and J by 0 bases, with 22 bases left in between. Germline loops: CDR1 SGHAT, CDR2 FQNNGV. The CDR3 is made up of 18 amino acids. Here the CDR3 DNA reads TGTGCCAGCAGCATCAGAGCGCCAAGGGGCGAAATGAACACTGAAGCTTTCTTT. Protein product: CASSIRAPRGEMNTEAFF.

The V and J genes are TRBV5-1 and TRBJ2-7; 7 nucleotides agree with TRBD1. V dropped 4 bases and J dropped 7; count of bases not matched to a gene: 11. CDR1 and CDR2 (germline): SGHRS, YFSETQ. The CDR3 is 14 residues long. CDR3 bases: TGCGCCAGCAGCCCCGGGACAGATGCCCTAGAGCAGTACTTC. Amino acid sequence: CASSPGTDALEQYF.